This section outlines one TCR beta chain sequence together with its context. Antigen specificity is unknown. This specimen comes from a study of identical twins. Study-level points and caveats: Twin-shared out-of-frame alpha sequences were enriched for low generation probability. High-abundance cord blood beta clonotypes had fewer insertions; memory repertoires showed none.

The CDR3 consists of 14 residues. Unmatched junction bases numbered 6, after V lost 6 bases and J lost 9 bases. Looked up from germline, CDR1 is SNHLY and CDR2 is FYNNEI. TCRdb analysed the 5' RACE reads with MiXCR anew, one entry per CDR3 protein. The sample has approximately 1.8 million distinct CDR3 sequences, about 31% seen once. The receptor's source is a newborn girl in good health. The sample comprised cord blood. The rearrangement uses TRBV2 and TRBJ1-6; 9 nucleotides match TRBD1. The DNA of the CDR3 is TGTGCCAGCAGGGTGGGGACAGGGACTTCACCCCTCCACTTT. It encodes CASRVGTGTSPLHF.